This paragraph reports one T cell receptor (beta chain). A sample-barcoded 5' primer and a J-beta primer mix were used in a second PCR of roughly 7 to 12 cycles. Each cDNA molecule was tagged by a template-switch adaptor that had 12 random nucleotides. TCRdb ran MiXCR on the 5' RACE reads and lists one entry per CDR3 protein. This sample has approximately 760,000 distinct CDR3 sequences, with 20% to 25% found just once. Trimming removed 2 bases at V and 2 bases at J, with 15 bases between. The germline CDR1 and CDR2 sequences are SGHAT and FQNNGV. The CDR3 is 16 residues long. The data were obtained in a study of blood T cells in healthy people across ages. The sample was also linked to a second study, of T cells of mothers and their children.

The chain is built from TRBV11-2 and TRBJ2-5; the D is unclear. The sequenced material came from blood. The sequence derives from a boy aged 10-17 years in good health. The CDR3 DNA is TGTGCCAGCAGCTTACAGGTGACGGCGGAACAAGAGACCCAGTACTTC. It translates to CASSLQVTAEQETQYF.